This TCR beta chain was sequenced in a study of T cell responses to AZD1222 COVID-19 vaccine. The CDR3 covers 16 residues. CDR1 is SGHRS and CDR2 is YFSETQ in the germline V gene. V lost 0 bases, J lost 6 bases, and 16 bases lay in between. Repertoires were generated with immunoSEQ multiplex PCR, while TCRdb's copy carries only in-frame clones and drops some. The sample holds some 130,000 clones, around 85% seen once. In regard to this clone: The target antigen is unknown.

Study findings and constraints: Spike-specific TCR breadth rose after two AZD1222 doses, and depth rose as well. Regions left unmutated in variants are reportedly the target of nearly half of spike-specific TCRs.

This clonotype originated in an adult in good health. The J gene is TRBJ2-1, the V gene TRBV5-1, with unresolved D. Sequenced material: peripheral blood, taken on day 0 of AZD1222 vaccination. The CDR3 reads CASSLGISALINEQFF. The CDR3 nucleotides read TGCGCCAGCAGCTTGGGCATCTCTGCCCTTATCAATGAGCAGTTCTTC. Drawing the rest from reference TRBV5-1 and TRBJ2-1, the complete variable domain is KAGVTQTPRYLIKTRGQQVTLSCSPISGHRSVSWYQQTPGQGLQFLFEYFSETQRNKGNFPGRFSGRQFSNSRSEMNVSTLELGDSALYLCASSLGISALINEQFFGPGTRLTVL.